These 21 T cell receptor beta chains originate from one sample sequenced in a study of blood T cell repertoires in COVID-19. Sequenced by immunoSEQ multiplex PCR; TCRdb stores in-frame clones only, minus some. The sample shows about 60,000 clones, 60% to 80% of them seen only once. Sequenced input: peripheral blood. The receptors were sampled from a man older than 75 with acute or convalescent COVID-19.

This clone occurred a few times. The chain uses TRBV2 and TRBJ2-7; TRBD1 might be the D (6 bases). V shed 5 bases and J shed 2 bases, with 19 bases lying between them. CDR3 length: 16 residues. Germline values: CDR1 SNHLY, CDR2 FYNNEI. CDR3 coding DNA: TGTGCCAGCAGTTTATCACAGGGTACCCTTACCTACGAGCAGTACTTC. Translated, it gives CASSLSQGTLTYEQYF.

A single count supports this clone. The chain uses TRBV3-1 (or the pseudogene TRBV3-2) and TRBJ1-3; no firm D call. The germline V and J ends were trimmed by 0 bases and 3 bases, with 9 bases remaining between them. The CDR3 length is 15 residues. Germline V gives CDR1 LGHDT, CDR2 YNNKEL (reference sequence). CDR3 protein: CASSQDGGFGNTIYF. As DNA, the CDR3 is TGTGCCAGCAGCCAAGATGGCGGTTTTGGAAACACCATATATTTT.

The chain links TRBV19 to TRBJ2-2; unclear D gene. V was pared by 0 bases and J by 0 bases, with 8 bases between. The germline CDR1 and CDR2 sequences are LNHDA and SQIVND (reference sequence). The CDR3 has 16 amino acids. CDR3 protein: CASSIESAANTGELFF. CDR3 in DNA: TGTGCCAGTAGTATAGAAAGCGCAGCGAACACCGGGGAGCTGTTTTTT.

The chain has TRBV29-1 and TRBJ2-5, with 7 nucleotides matching TRBD2. Germline V CDR1 and CDR2: SQVTM, ANQGSEA. J gave up 4 bases and V 6 bases, and 8 bases lay outside the gene matches. This CDR3 comprises 13 residues. CDR3 nucleotides: TGCAGCGTGGTTCCGGGACTAACAGAGACCCAGTACTTC. It yields the protein CSVVPGLTETQYF.

The rearrangement uses TRBV19 and TRBJ2-2; D is possibly TRBD2 (5 bases). The CDR3 has 15 amino acids. Trimming took off 5 bases at V and 3 bases at J, with 13 bases between the two ends. The germline V gene has CDR1 LNHDA and CDR2 SQIVND (reference sequence). CDR3 in amino acids: CASSPQPGDTGELFF. CDR3 in DNA: TGTGCCAGTAGTCCCCAGCCCGGGGACACCGGGGAGCTGTTTTTT.

The rearrangement uses TRBV7-9 and TRBJ1-5, with 7 bases matching TRBD1. This CDR3 is 13 amino acids long. Germline CDR1 and CDR2: SEHNR and FQNEAQ (reference sequence). Trimming at V came to 6 bases and at J to 4 bases, leaving 3 bases not matched to a gene. The chain's CDR3 is CASSLQGNQPQHF. For the CDR3, the DNA is TGTGCCAGCAGTTTACAGGGGAATCAGCCCCAGCATTTT.

DNA for the CDR3: TGTGCCAGTAGTTGGGGGCAAACGAACACCGGGGAGCTGTTTTTT. This encodes CASSWGQTNTGELFF. The gene calls are TRBV19 and TRBJ2-2; TRBD1 is a possible D gene (6 bases). Germline V gene sequence: CDR1 LNHDA, CDR2 SQIVND (reference sequence). V was trimmed by 5 bases and J by 0 bases, leaving 10 bases between them. The CDR3 totals 15 residues.

The rearrangement joins TRBV3-1 (or the pseudogene TRBV3-2) to TRBJ1-1; 8 nucleotides match TRBD1. The CDR3 is made up of 14 amino acids. Trimming took 4 bases from V and 2 from J; bases not matched to a gene: 3. Per germline, CDR1 LGHDT and CDR2 YNNKEL (reference sequence). In DNA, the CDR3 is TGTGCCAGCAGCCTTACAGGGGGAAACACTGAAGCTTTCTTT. This sequence encodes CASSLTGGNTEAFF.

CDR3 in DNA: TGTGCCAGCAGCCATGGGACAGGTGGGTACATTCAGTACTTC. Its protein product is CASSHGTGGYIQYF. The V and J genes are TRBV28 and TRBJ2-4; the match to TRBD1 covers 8 bases. The CDR3 sequence is 14 residues long. CDR1 and CDR2 (germline): MDHEN, SYDVKM. J gave up 8 bases and V 6 bases, and 9 bases lay outside the gene matches.

The V gene is TRBV19, the J gene TRBJ2-7, with 8 bases lining up with TRBD1. Germline CDR1 LNHDA, CDR2 SQIVND (reference sequence). J gave up 7 bases and V 6 bases, and 5 bases lay outside the gene matches. The CDR3 is 12 residues long. This CDR3 reads CASSRGDREQYF. The CDR3 DNA reads TGTGCCAGTAGCCGAGGGGACAGGGAGCAGTACTTC.

This chain joins TRBV2 and TRBJ1-2; no definite D call. From germline, CDR1 is SNHLY and CDR2 FYNNEI. V was cut by 4 bases and J by 3 bases, with 15 bases left in between. This CDR3 contains 15 residues. CDR3 sequence: CASSAQTRPHYGYTF. Written as DNA, the CDR3 is TGTGCCAGCAGTGCACAGACCAGACCACACTATGGCTACACCTTC.

This sequence joins TRBV19 and TRBJ2-5, with 10 bases lining up with TRBD1. This CDR3 spans 16 amino acids. Germline assignment: CDR1 LNHDA and CDR2 SQIVND (reference sequence). V lost 7 bases to trimming and J lost 4 bases; unmatched junction nucleotides: 12. The CDR3 coding sequence is TGTGCCAGTACCTCATCCCCGGGACAGGGGAGAGAGACCCAGTACTTC. Its translation: CASTSSPGQGRETQYF. The variable domain in full, with the rest retrieved from reference TRBV19 and TRBJ2-5, is DGGITQSPKYLFRKEGQNVTLSCEQNLNHDAMYWYRQDPGQGLRLIYYSQIVNDFQKGDIAEGYSVSREKKESFPLTVTSAQKNPTAFYLCASTSSPGQGRETQYFGPGTRLLVL.

The genes are TRBV6-2 or TRBV6-3 and TRBJ2-1, with TRBD2 identical over 10 bases. In germline, CDR1 is MNHEY, CDR2 SVGEGT. The length of the CDR3 is 15 residues. V trimming: 2 bases; J trimming: 3 bases; junction bases outside the gene matches: 1. The CDR3 sequence: CASSYLAGVYNEQFF. As DNA, the CDR3 is TGTGCCAGCAGTTACCTAGCGGGGGTCTACAATGAGCAGTTCTTC.

Details on this clone: Other DNA sequences within the sample encode an identical CDR3. Here the CDR3 reads CASSGDRGTDTQYF. CDR3 in DNA: TGTGCCAGCAGCGGGGACAGGGGTACAGATACGCAGTATTTT. V is TRBV2 and J is TRBJ2-3; 10 bases are a match to TRBD1. The CDR3 runs 14 residues. The germline V gene has CDR1 SNHLY and CDR2 FYNNEI. The junction had 3 bases not matched to a gene; V was cut back by 6 bases and J by 3 bases.

This rearrangement joins TRBV19 to TRBJ2-7, with D perhaps TRBD1 (5 bases). CDR3 length equals 13 residues. The ends were cut back, 6 bases at V and 3 bases at J, with 12 bases in the middle. Germline loops: CDR1 LNHDA, CDR2 SQIVND (reference sequence). This chain's CDR3 is CASSQGRFYEQYF. CDR3 nucleotide sequence: TGTGCCAGTAGCCAGGGTCGTTTCTACGAGCAGTACTTC.

The rearrangement uses TRBV19 and TRBJ2-5; TRBD1 aligns across 9 bases. The V gene's germline CDR1 is LNHDA and CDR2 SQIVND (reference sequence). Losses at the gene ends were 3 bases for V and 2 bases for J; bases not matched to a gene: 1. CDR3 length: 14 residues. The CDR3 is CASSIGQGQETQYF. The CDR3 DNA sequence: TGTGCCAGTAGTATTGGACAGGGGCAAGAGACCCAGTACTTC.

The chain couples TRBV2 to TRBJ1-2, with 10 bases aligning to TRBD1. The CDR3 is 14 amino acids. The ends lost 6 bases at V and 3 bases at J; junction bases unmatched: 4. Per the germline V gene, CDR1 is SNHLY and CDR2 is FYNNEI. CDR3 region: CASRPTGGHYGYTF. The DNA of the CDR3 is TGTGCCAGCAGACCGACAGGGGGCCACTATGGCTACACCTTC.

The chain is built from TRBV5-1 and TRBJ2-2, with D perhaps TRBD2 (6 bases). V was clipped by 0 bases and J by 6 bases, with 9 bases between them. Germline assignment: CDR1 SGHRS and CDR2 YFSETQ. The CDR3 consists of 14 residues. The CDR3 loop is CASSLEWGAGELFF. CDR3 DNA sequence: TGCGCCAGCAGCTTGGAGTGGGGGGCCGGGGAGCTGTTTTTT. The whole variable domain, remainder taken from reference TRBV5-1 and TRBJ2-2, is KAGVTQTPRYLIKTRGQQVTLSCSPISGHRSVSWYQQTPGQGLQFLFEYFSETQRNKGNFPGRFSGRQFSNSRSEMNVSTLELGDSALYLCASSLEWGAGELFFGEGSRLTVL.

This chain uses TRBV11-2 with TRBJ1-3, with D unclear. The CDR3 sequence is 13 residues long. Between the trimmed V and J ends, which lost 7 bases and 4 bases, there was a span of 11 bases. Germline CDR1 reads SGHAT; CDR2 reads FQNNGV. CDR3 loop: CASTPAGGNTIYF. The CDR3 DNA reads as TGTGCCAGCACTCCAGCGGGGGGAAACACCATATATTTT.

CDR3 bases: TGTGCCAACCCCGGGCCCACTAGAGTGACCCAGTACTTC. Amino acid sequence: CANPGPTRVTQYF. The chain has TRBV6-5 and TRBJ2-5; D perhaps matches TRBD2 (5 bases). CDR1 and CDR2 from the germline V gene are MNHEY and SVGAGI. The V gene lost 10 bases and the J gene lost 7 bases, with 19 bases spanning the gap. The CDR3 length is 13 residues.

This rearrangement joins TRBV11-3 to TRBJ2-1; D is perhaps TRBD1 (5 bases). V was cut by 8 bases and J by 7 bases, with 18 bases left in between. The germline CDR1 and CDR2 sequences are SGHNT and YENEEA. This CDR3 contains 14 residues. DNA of the CDR3: TGTGCCAGCGGCCTTTCCCAGGGATGGAATGAGCAGTTCTTC. Translating it yields CASGLSQGWNEQFF. The entire variable domain, with the rest obtained from reference TRBV11-3 and TRBJ2-1, is as follows: EAGVVQSPRYKIIEKKQPVAFWCNPISGHNTLYWYLQNLGQGPELLIRYENEEAVDDSQLPKDRFSAERLKGVDSTLKIQPAELGDSAVYLCASGLSQGWNEQFFGPGTRLTVL.